This T cell receptor beta chain originates from a study of a mutant IDH1 vaccine in newly diagnosed glioma. As for the study in general: Most patients had radiochemotherapy with temozolomide before enrollment; others had one alone.

The CDR3 spans 14 residues. The V end lost 5 bases, the J end lost 2 bases, and 13 bases lay between the germline ends. Germline assignment: CDR1 LGHNA and CDR2 YNFKEQ. As to time point: baseline, week 1 (first vaccination visit). Treatment reported: pre-vaccination baseline after standard-of-care therapy. Some clones are missing from TCRdb's copy, which holds only in-frame ones; the method was immunoSEQ multiplex PCR. This table has tens of thousands of clones, under 90% appearing once. The clonotype was recovered from a woman aged 50 to 60 with glioma. The chain links TRBV4-2 to TRBJ2-7, with TRBD1 as a possible D gene (5 bases). The sequencing used PBMCs, collected from a glioma patient treated with radiotherapy, temozolomide or both. This CDR3 is CASSDQPGTYEQYF. The CDR3 DNA is TGTGCCAGCAGCGACCAACCAGGGACCTACGAGCAGTACTTC.